This T cell receptor (beta chain) was profiled in a study of blood T cell repertoires in COVID-19. Study background: Donors in the United States, Italy and Spain gave samples during acute or convalescent COVID-19. PBMCs, B-cell-depleted T cells, or T cells were the source of the cDNA or gDNA that made up the material.

Authors' processing steps: Reference gene primer amplification in the assay estimated nucleated cell counts. The data were produced by immunoSEQ multiplex PCR, yet TCRdb's version contains in-frame clones alone and is incomplete. V and J calls and clone size are as listed in that table; D and trimming were resolved from the DNA. The sample has 90,000 to 140,000 clones; 81% are singletons. This CDR3 has 13 residues. Trimming removed 2 bases from V and 7 bases from J, with 11 bases in between. Germline CDR1 is SGHTA and CDR2 is FQGTGA. The chain joins TRBV7-3 to TRBJ1-2; tentatively, D is TRBD1 (5 bases). Sequencing was carried out using peripheral blood. The sequence was collected from a man at least 80 years old with acute or convalescent COVID-19. This CDR3 reads CASSLGRAGGYTF. The CDR3 DNA reads TGTGCCAGCAGCTTAGGCAGGGCTGGTGGCTACACCTTC.